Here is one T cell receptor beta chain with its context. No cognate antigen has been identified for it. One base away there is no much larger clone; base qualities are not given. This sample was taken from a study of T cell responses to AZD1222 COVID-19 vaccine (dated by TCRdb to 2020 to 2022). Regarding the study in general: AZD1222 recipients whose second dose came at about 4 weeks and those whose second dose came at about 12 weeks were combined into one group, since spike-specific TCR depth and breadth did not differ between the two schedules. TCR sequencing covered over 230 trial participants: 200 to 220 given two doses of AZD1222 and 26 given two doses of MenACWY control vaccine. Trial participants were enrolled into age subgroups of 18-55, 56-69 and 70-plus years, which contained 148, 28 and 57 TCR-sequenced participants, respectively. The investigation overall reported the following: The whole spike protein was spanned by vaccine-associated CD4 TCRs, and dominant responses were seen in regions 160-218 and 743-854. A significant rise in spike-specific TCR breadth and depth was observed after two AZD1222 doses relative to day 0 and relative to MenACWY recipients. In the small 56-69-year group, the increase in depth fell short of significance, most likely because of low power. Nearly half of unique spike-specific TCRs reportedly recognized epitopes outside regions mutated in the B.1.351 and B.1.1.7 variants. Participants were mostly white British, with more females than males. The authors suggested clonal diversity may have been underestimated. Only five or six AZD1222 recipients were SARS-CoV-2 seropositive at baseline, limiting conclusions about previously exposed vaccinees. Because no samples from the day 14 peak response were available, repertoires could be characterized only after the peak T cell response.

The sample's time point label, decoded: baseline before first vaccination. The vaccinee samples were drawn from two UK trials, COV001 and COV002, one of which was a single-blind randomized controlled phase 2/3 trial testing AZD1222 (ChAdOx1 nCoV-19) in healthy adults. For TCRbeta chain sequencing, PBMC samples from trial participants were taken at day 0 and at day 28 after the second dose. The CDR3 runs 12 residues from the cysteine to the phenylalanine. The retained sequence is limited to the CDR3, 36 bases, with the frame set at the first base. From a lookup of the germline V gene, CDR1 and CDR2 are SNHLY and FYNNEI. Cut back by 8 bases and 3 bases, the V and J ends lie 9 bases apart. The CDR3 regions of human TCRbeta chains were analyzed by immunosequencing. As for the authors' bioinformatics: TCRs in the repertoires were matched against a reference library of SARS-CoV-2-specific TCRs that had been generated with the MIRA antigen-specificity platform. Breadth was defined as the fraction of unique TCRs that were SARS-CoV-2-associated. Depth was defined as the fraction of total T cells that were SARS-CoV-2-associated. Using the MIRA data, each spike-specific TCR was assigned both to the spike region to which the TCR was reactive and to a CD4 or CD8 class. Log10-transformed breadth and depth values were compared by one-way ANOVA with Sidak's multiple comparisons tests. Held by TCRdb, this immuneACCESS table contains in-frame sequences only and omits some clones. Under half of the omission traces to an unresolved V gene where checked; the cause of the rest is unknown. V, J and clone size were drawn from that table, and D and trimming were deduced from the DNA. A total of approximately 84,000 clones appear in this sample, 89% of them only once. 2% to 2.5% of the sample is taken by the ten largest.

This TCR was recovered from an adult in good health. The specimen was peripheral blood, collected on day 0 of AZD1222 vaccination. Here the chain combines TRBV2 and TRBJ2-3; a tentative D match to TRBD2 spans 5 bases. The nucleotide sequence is TGTGCCAGCCAACTAGGGACAGATACGCAGTATTTT. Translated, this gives CASQLGTDTQYF.